The 24 T cell receptor beta chains below all came from one sample that was sequenced in a study of blood T cell repertoires in COVID-19. Assay: immunoSEQ multiplex PCR; the TCRdb copy retains only in-frame clones and omits some. The table records 120,000 or so clones, 80% to 90% of them present only once. Sample: peripheral blood. The receptors come from an elderly man with active or convalescent COVID-19.

The chain links TRBV5-4 to TRBJ1-1; 7 bases agree with TRBD1. Unmatched junction bases numbered 1, after V lost 0 bases and J lost 5 bases. Germline V CDR1 and CDR2: SGHNT, YYREEE (reference sequence). CDR3 length: 13 residues. CDR3: CASSLVQGTEAFF. The CDR3 nucleotides are TGTGCCAGCAGCTTGGTACAGGGGACTGAAGCTTTCTTT.

The chain carries TRBV19 and TRBJ1-6, with D perhaps TRBD1 (6 bases). The ends were cut back, 3 bases at V and 5 bases at J, with 11 bases in the middle. This CDR3 is 15 amino acids long. Germline CDR1 and CDR2: LNHDA and SQIVND (reference sequence). The CDR3 bases are TGTGCCAGTAGTATCGGCGGACAGCATAATTCACCCCTCCACTTT. Encoded protein: CASSIGGQHNSPLHF.

The gene calls are TRBV5-1 and TRBJ2-3, with D perhaps TRBD2 (5 bases). This CDR3 contains 14 residues. Trimming shortened V by 2 bases and J by 0 bases, and 7 bases separated the two germline ends. Germline loops: CDR1 SGHRS, CDR2 YFSETQ. The CDR3 loop reads CASSFRESTDTQYF. The CDR3 nucleotides are TGCGCCAGCAGCTTCCGGGAAAGCACAGATACGCAGTATTTT. Using reference TRBV5-1 and TRBJ2-3 for the parts outside the CDR3, the full variable domain is KAGVTQTPRYLIKTRGQQVTLSCSPISGHRSVSWYQQTPGQGLQFLFEYFSETQRNKGNFPGRFSGRQFSNSRSEMNVSTLELGDSALYLCASSFRESTDTQYFGPGTRLTVL.

This clone was observed once. The CDR3 bases are TGTGCCATCAGTGGACAGGCGACGTCCTACGAGCAGTACTTC. Its protein product is CAISGQATSYEQYF. This sequence joins TRBV10-3 and TRBJ2-7, with D possibly being TRBD1 (6 bases). This CDR3 spans 14 amino acids. The germline V gene encodes CDR1 ENHRY and CDR2 SYGVKD. With 4 bases removed from V and 1 base from J, the gap between germline ends came to 11 bases.

The V and J genes are TRBV7-9 and TRBJ2-3; the D is unclear. The CDR3 runs 13 residues. Trimming left V 3 bases short and J 1 base short, with 5 bases between. CDR1 is SEHNR and CDR2 is FQNEAQ in the germline V gene (reference sequence). CDR3 residues: CASSFSGTDTQYF. CDR3 coding DNA: TGTGCCAGCAGCTTCTCGGGCACAGATACGCAGTATTTT.

The gene calls are TRBV6-2 or TRBV6-3 and TRBJ2-3; a weak D match, TRBD2 (6 bases). Per the germline V gene, CDR1 is MNHEY and CDR2 is SVGEGT. V was shortened by 4 bases and J by 3 bases, with 23 bases between the two germline ends. The CDR3 totals 18 residues. DNA of the CDR3: TGTGCCAGCAGTTCGTGGTTTAGGGCTAGCGCGGAGACAGATACGCAGTATTTT. Translated, it gives CASSSWFRASAETDTQYF.

V is TRBV7-9 and J is TRBJ1-4, with D possibly being TRBD1 (6 bases). This CDR3 is 14 amino acids long. CDR1 is SEHNR and CDR2 is FQNEAQ in the germline V gene (reference sequence). V shed 0 bases and J shed 8 bases, with 10 bases lying between them. The CDR3: CASSLAAGEEKLFF. DNA of the CDR3: TGTGCCAGCAGCTTAGCGGCAGGGGAGGAAAAACTGTTTTTT.

The chain carries TRBV3-1 (or the pseudogene TRBV3-2) and TRBJ2-3, with TRBD2 identical over 8 bases. The CDR3 consists of 14 residues. The ends lost 2 bases at V and 6 bases at J; junction bases unmatched: 4. CDR1 and CDR2 from the germline V gene are LGHDT and YNNKEL (reference sequence). DNA of the CDR3: TGTGCCAGCAGCCAACGGGGGGGCCTGGATACGCAGTATTTT. As protein: CASSQRGGLDTQYF.

The CDR3 nucleotides are TGTGCCAGCAGCTTACAGATGACAGGGGAGGCGAACTATGGCTACACCTTC. It encodes CASSLQMTGEANYGYTF. The chain uses TRBV7-2 and TRBJ1-2; 8 bases map to TRBD1. In germline, CDR1 is SGHTA, CDR2 FQGNSA. V lost 2 bases, J lost 2 bases, and 10 bases stayed unmatched. The CDR3 spans 17 residues.

This clone was counted a few times. The V call is TRBV5-3, the J call TRBJ1-5; D uncertain. TRBV5-3 is recorded as an ORF, its role being uncertain. This CDR3 contains 13 residues. V was clipped by 5 bases and J by 6 bases, with 12 bases between them. The CDR3 region is CARRDAVGQPQHF. DNA for the CDR3: TGTGCCAGAAGAGACGCGGTCGGTCAGCCCCAGCATTTT.

This chain uses TRBV4-2 with TRBJ2-3; 10 bases map to TRBD2. The V and J ends lost 0 bases and 6 bases, in that order; junction bases with no gene match: 9. CDR1 is LGHNA, CDR2 YNFKEQ, per germline. This CDR3 comprises 17 residues. The DNA for the CDR3 is TGTGCCAGCAGCCAAGATGTAAGCGGGGGGGCCGGGGATACGCAGTATTTT. As protein: CASSQDVSGGAGDTQYF.

The rearrangement joins TRBV5-1 to TRBJ1-5; D is ambiguous. Germline CDR1 is SGHRS and CDR2 is YFSETQ. The V gene lost 5 bases and the J gene lost 4 bases, with 10 bases spanning the gap. CDR3 length equals 13 residues. Here the CDR3 DNA reads TGCGCCAGCAGAGAGGGTCAAAATCAGCCCCAGCATTTT. Translated, it gives CASREGQNQPQHF.

This sequence joins TRBV5-6 and TRBJ1-5, with 7 bases matching TRBD1. The CDR3 extends over 14 amino acids. Germline V gene data show CDR1 as SGHDT and CDR2 as YYEEEE. V trimming: 3 bases; J trimming: 7 bases; junction bases outside the gene matches: 7. The CDR3 is CASSSGQARQPQHF. The CDR3 DNA sequence: TGTGCCAGCAGCTCCGGACAGGCACGGCAGCCCCAGCATTTT.

This clone was counted only a few times. The rearrangement joins TRBV5-1 to TRBJ1-1; D is uncertain. The CDR3 spans 14 residues. Germline CDR1 and CDR2: SGHRS and YFSETQ. Between the trimmed V and J ends, which lost 0 bases and 0 bases, there was a span of 6 bases. As DNA, the CDR3 is TGCGCCAGCAGCTTGGAAGTAGTGAACACTGAAGCTTTCTTT. Translating gives CASSLEVVNTEAFF.

A few counts support this clone. CDR3 sequence: CATEAGGPPDTQYF. Here the CDR3 DNA reads TGTGCCACCGAAGCGGGGGGGCCGCCAGATACGCAGTATTTT. The chain is built from TRBV24-1 and TRBJ2-3, with 10 bases that match TRBD2. The CDR3 is 14 residues long. Germline CDR1 is KGHDR and CDR2 is SFDVKD. V lost 9 bases and J lost 4; bases outside the gene matches: 6.

V and J are TRBV2 and TRBJ1-5; D unclear. The germline V and J ends were trimmed by 4 bases and 1 base, with 5 bases remaining between them. The CDR3 runs 13 residues. Looked up from germline, CDR1 is SNHLY and CDR2 is FYNNEI. DNA for the CDR3: TGTGCCAGCAGTGGGCAGAGCAATCAGCCCCAGCATTTT. Translation gives CASSGQSNQPQHF.

This clone was observed a single time. This chain links TRBV5-6 with TRBJ2-7; 8 nucleotides align to TRBD2. Germline CDR1 is SGHDT and CDR2 is YYEEEE. CDR3 length: 15 amino acids. V gave up 4 bases and J gave up 5 bases; unmatched junction bases: 11. CDR3 loop: CASSPGGSGGNEQYF. CDR3 nucleotides: TGTGCCAGCAGCCCTGGGGGGAGCGGGGGTAACGAGCAGTACTTC.

V gene TRBV19 combines with J gene TRBJ1-1, with TRBD1 matching over 9 bases. The V and J ends lost 6 bases and 5 bases, in that order; junction bases with no gene match: 13. CDR1 LNHDA and CDR2 SQIVND come from the germline V gene (reference sequence). This CDR3 is built from 16 residues. The CDR3, as DNA: TGTGCCAGTAGACCGGGACAGGGACGCTTAATAACTGAAGCTTTCTTT. Its translation: CASRPGQGRLITEAFF.

The rearrangement uses TRBV2 and TRBJ2-7, with D possibly being TRBD1 (5 bases). The CDR3 contains 16 residues. V was cut by 2 bases and J by 4 bases, with 18 bases left in between. The germline V gene has CDR1 SNHLY and CDR2 FYNNEI. CDR3 nucleotide sequence: TGTGCCAGCAGTGAAATTAGGTGGGGCAAGGGGTACGAGCAGTACTTC. It translates to CASSEIRWGKGYEQYF.

This clone was observed a few times. V usage is TRBV19 and J usage is TRBJ1-1; 7 bases agree with TRBD1. The CDR3 has 15 amino acids. The V gene's germline CDR1 is LNHDA and CDR2 SQIVND (reference sequence). The V gene end was trimmed by 4 bases and the J gene end by 1 base; junction bases not matched to a gene: 6. CDR3 sequence: CASSTSTGTNTEAFF. For the CDR3, the DNA is TGTGCCAGTAGTACCTCGACAGGGACGAACACTGAAGCTTTCTTT. Complete variable domain (other parts from reference TRBV19 and TRBJ1-1): DGGITQSPKYLFRKEGQNVTLSCEQNLNHDAMYWYRQDPGQGLRLIYYSQIVNDFQKGDIAEGYSVSREKKESFPLTVTSAQKNPTAFYLCASSTSTGTNTEAFFGQGTRLTVV.

CDR3 residues: CASSQGGSYEQYF. CDR3 in DNA: TGTGCCAGCAGCCAGGGAGGCTCCTACGAGCAGTACTTC. This chain uses TRBV6-5 with TRBJ2-7; possible D gene TRBD2, 6 bases. V dropped 6 bases and J dropped 0 bases, with 9 bases sitting between them. Per germline, CDR1 MNHEY and CDR2 SVGAGI. The CDR3 spans 13 residues.

The rearrangement links TRBV6-5 to TRBJ2-3; possibly TRBD2 for D (6 bases). The germline V gene encodes CDR1 MNHEY and CDR2 SVGAGI. V dropped 2 bases and J dropped 5 bases, with 11 bases sitting between them. The CDR3 has 14 amino acids. CDR3 nucleotide sequence: TGTGCCAGCAGTTACGCGGGGAAAGTAGATACGCAGTATTTT. Residues: CASSYAGKVDTQYF.

This chain joins TRBV12-3 or TRBV12-4 and TRBJ2-5; the D gene is possibly TRBD1 (5 bases). Trimming removed 5 bases at V and 7 bases at J, with 11 bases between. There are 12 residues in the CDR3. CDR3 loop: CASSQGKGTQYF. The CDR3 nucleotides are TGTGCCAGCAGTCAGGGAAAGGGGACCCAGTACTTC.

This sequence joins TRBV5-6 and TRBJ1-5; possibly TRBD1 for D (5 bases). The germline gives CDR1 SGHDT, CDR2 YYEEEE. This CDR3 is built from 13 residues. V dropped 0 bases and J dropped 7 bases, with 8 bases sitting between them. CDR3 loop: CASSLARGQPQHF. In DNA, the CDR3 is TGTGCCAGCAGCTTGGCTCGGGGGCAGCCCCAGCATTTT.